This is a list of T cell receptor beta chains from one sample in a study of identical twins. TCRdb processed the 5' RACE reads anew with MiXCR; each CDR3 protein has one entry. This table holds hundreds of thousands of distinct CDR3 sequences, around 21% found once. The same data also contributed to another study, on T cells expressing NK-cell markers.

Sequencing was performed on PBMCs. These receptors all stem from a woman in her late teens or twenties in good health. The CDR3 runs from the conserved cysteine through the conserved F or W. The D gene is left open where the match is weak. Size tells how often a clone was seen (once, few, many) or the class of an expanded clone, and some rows leave it out.

TRBV5-6	.	many	TRBJ1-1	12	CASSAGNTEAFF	TGTGCCAGCAGCGCAGGGAACACTGAAGCTTTCTTT
TRBV10-3	.	.	TRBJ2-1	16	CAISESGGSAYNEQFF	TGTGCCATCAGTGAATCCGGCGGGTCAGCCTACAATGAGCAGTTCTTC
TRBV29-1	.	.	TRBJ2-3	13	CSVPGSTTDTQYF	TGCAGCGTGCCGGGATCCACCACAGATACGCAGTATTTT
TRBV20-1	TRBD2	.	TRBJ2-1	16	CSARGGLAGTYNEQFF	TGCAGTGCTAGAGGGGGACTAGCGGGGACCTACAATGAGCAGTTCTTC
TRBV5-6	TRBD2	once	TRBJ2-4	14	CASSPAGVKNIQYF	TGTGCCAGCAGCCCCGCGGGAGTCAAAAACATTCAGTACTTC
TRBV7-8	TRBD2	.	TRBJ2-1	18	CASSLVVFGGGAGYEQFF	TGTGCCAGCAGCTTAGTCGTCTTCGGCGGGGGGGCTGGGTATGAGCAGTTCTTC
TRBV20-1	TRBD1	.	TRBJ1-5	14	CSATDREDGQPQHF	TGCAGTGCGACGGACAGGGAGGATGGTCAGCCCCAGCATTTT
TRBV10-3	TRBD2	.	TRBJ2-1	12	CAISERAGVQFF	TGTGCCATCAGTGAGAGAGCGGGGGTTCAGTTCTTC
TRBV10-3	.	many	TRBJ2-7	14	CATTAGADSYEQYF	TGTGCCACCACGGCGGGTGCGGACTCCTACGAGCAGTACTTC
TRBV9	TRBD1	many	TRBJ1-2	15	CASSPRGDRAGGYTF	TGTGCCAGCAGCCCCCGGGGGGACAGGGCAGGTGGCTACACCTTC
TRBV6-2/TRBV6-3	TRBD2	.	TRBJ2-2	19	CASSPPLAGEPSFTGELFF	TGTGCCAGCAGCCCTCCACTAGCGGGAGAACCCTCCTTCACCGGGGAGCTGTTTTTT
TRBV20-1	.	many	TRBJ1-3	15	CSARAAWNSGNTIYF	TGCAGTGCTAGAGCTGCTTGGAACTCTGGAAACACCATATATTTT
TRBV10-3	TRBD1	.	TRBJ2-1	15	CAIRSGTGSYNEQFF	TGTGCCATCAGATCCGGGACAGGGAGCTACAATGAGCAGTTCTTC
TRBV7-9	.	few	TRBJ2-5	15	CASSYGGGGRETQYF	TGTGCCAGCAGCTACGGAGGAGGGGGTCGAGAGACCCAGTACTTC
TRBV18	TRBD2	.	TRBJ2-4	13	CASSLPGGNIQYF	TGTGCCAGCTCACTTCCGGGAGGTAACATTCAGTACTTC
TRBV5-1	.	.	TRBJ2-1	12	CASTLAPGEQFF	TGCGCCAGCACCCTTGCCCCGGGTGAGCAGTTCTTC
TRBV7-2	TRBD2	many	TRBJ2-1	15	CASSLSGLAGDEQFF	TGTGCCAGCAGCTTGTCGGGACTAGCGGGAGATGAGCAGTTCTTC
TRBV4-3	.	few	TRBJ2-3	14	CASSQGSFADTQYF	TGCGCCAGCAGCCAAGGAAGTTTCGCGGATACGCAGTATTTT
TRBV20-1	.	.	TRBJ1-2	12	CSARGENYGYTF	TGCAGTGCTAGAGGGGAAAACTATGGCTACACCTTC
TRBV7-8	.	many	TRBJ1-4	14	CASSLTGFRTELFF	TGTGCCAGCAGCTTAACGGGGTTCAGGACTGAACTGTTTTTT
TRBV7-7	.	.	TRBJ2-7	16	CASSFCPAESSYEQYF	TGTGCCAGCAGCTTTTGCCCCGCTGAGAGCTCCTACGAGCAGTACTTC
TRBV30	TRBD2	.	TRBJ2-5	14	CAWSISGYQETQYF	TGTGCCTGGAGTATTAGCGGGTACCAAGAGACCCAGTACTTC
TRBV20-1	TRBD1	many	TRBJ1-2	13	CSATGTGGSSYTF	TGCAGTGCCACCGGGACAGGGGGAAGCAGCTACACCTTC
TRBV16	TRBD2	.	TRBJ2-7	13	CASSPAGVVEQYF	TGTGCCAGCAGCCCTGCGGGGGTCGTCGAGCAGTACTTC
TRBV11-2	.	.	TRBJ2-4	13	CASSLGLDRVQYF	TGTGCCAGCAGCTTGGGGCTGGACAGAGTTCAGTACTTC
TRBV5-4	TRBD2	.	TRBJ2-1	19	CASSLDRDLGTSGGNEQFF	TGTGCCAGCAGCTTGGACAGGGATCTCGGGACTAGCGGTGGGAATGAGCAGTTCTTC
TRBV20-1	TRBD2	few	TRBJ2-2	16	CSARDQAAGDTGELFF	TGCAGTGCTAGAGATCAGGCAGCGGGGGACACCGGGGAGCTGTTTTTT
TRBV20-1	TRBD2	.	TRBJ2-1	15	CSAIWVAGAYNEQFF	TGCAGTGCTATATGGGTAGCGGGAGCCTACAATGAGCAGTTCTTC
TRBV15	TRBD1	.	TRBJ2-1	17	CAIPGRGTISGRNEQFF	TGTGCCATTCCGGGCAGGGGGACGATTTCCGGGCGGAATGAGCAGTTCTTC
TRBV20-1	.	.	TRBJ2-3	13	CSARVEGSDTQYF	TGCAGTGCTAGAGTGGAGGGTTCAGATACGCAGTATTTT
TRBV4-1	.	few	TRBJ2-3	17	CASSPGRATPSTDTQYF	TGCGCCAGCTCCCCCGGGCGGGCTACCCCTAGCACAGATACGCAGTATTTT